This T cell receptor beta chain was found in a study of tumor-infiltrating lymphocytes in localized non-small cell lung cancer. Overall study context: Some samples were collected after neoadjuvant chemotherapy; smokers, never-smokers and several histologies were included. Resected tumor was paired with non-adjacent uninvolved lung from the same patient.

Findings and limits, study-wide: Tumors had more T cell infiltration than uninvolved lung, per TCRbeta sequencing and CD3 counts. Only some patients had TCR sequencing, depending on available tissue.

Generated by immunoSEQ multiplex PCR, the TCRdb table keeps only in-frame clones and is missing some. The top ten hold 20% to 25% of the sample, which has about 9,900 clones, about 70% seen once. The CDR3 totals 18 residues. The V gene's germline CDR1 is SEHNR and CDR2 FQNEAQ (reference sequence). V lost 6 bases, J lost 0 bases, and 21 bases lay in between. This clone was picked up one time. The antigen remains unidentified. Sequenced input: lung tumor tissue. The TCR originated in a human donor with non-small cell lung cancer. The chain has TRBV7-9 and TRBJ1-3; D is possibly TRBD1 (6 bases). The CDR3 coding sequence is TGTGCCAGCAGACCGGGGGCAGGCCTGTCCTTCTCTGGAAACACCATATATTTT. It specifies CASRPGAGLSFSGNTIYF.